This TCR beta chain was documented in a study of T cells in Graves' hyperthyroidism and ophthalmopathy. RNA transcripts were the template for amplifying TCR beta CDR3 regions. The study used the HTBI primer set for a first-round RT-PCR of the TCR CDR3. TCRdb re-called the multiplex PCR reads with MiXCR, one entry per CDR3 protein. The sample records hundreds of thousands of distinct CDR3 sequences, 45% being singletons. Lactation, pregnancy, other autoimmune disease or uncontrolled infection excluded patients. CDR3 length: 15 amino acids. V was pared by 5 bases and J by 7 bases, with 9 bases of the junction left unmatched. In germline, CDR1 is SEHNR, CDR2 FQNEAQ (reference sequence). Regarding the study as a whole: Most clonotypes expanded in the thyroid (above 0.001) were also present in blood. Onset of ophthalmopathy came a median 6.5 months after the model predicted it.

Note on this clonotype: Its antigen is currently unknown.

The source is an adult man with Graves' disease, either hyperthyroidism or ophthalmopathy (not recorded which). The sequencing input was peripheral blood or thyroid tissue (not recorded which). The genes are TRBV7-9 and TRBJ2-7; 12 bases are a match to TRBD1. CDR3 DNA: TGTGCCAGCAGCCAAACGGGGACAGGGGGCGATGAGCAGTACTTC. This gives the protein CASSQTGTGGDEQYF.